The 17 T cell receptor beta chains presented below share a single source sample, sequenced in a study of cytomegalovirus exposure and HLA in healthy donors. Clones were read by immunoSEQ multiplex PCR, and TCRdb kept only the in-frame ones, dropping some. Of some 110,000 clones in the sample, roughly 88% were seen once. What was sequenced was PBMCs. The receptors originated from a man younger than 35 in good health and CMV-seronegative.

This chain's CDR3 is CAWSWGRTGEKLFF. The CDR3 nucleotides are TGTGCCTGGAGTTGGGGGAGGACCGGTGAAAAACTGTTTTTT. The chain has TRBV30 and TRBJ1-4; tentatively, D is TRBD1 (5 bases). From germline, CDR1 is GTSNPN and CDR2 SVGIG (reference sequence). The CDR3 length is 14 residues. V lost 2 bases and J lost 7, with 14 bases in between. Drawing the rest from reference TRBV30 and TRBJ1-4, the complete variable domain is SQTIHQWPATLVQPVGSPLSLECTVEGTSNPNLYWYRQAAGRGLQLLFYSVGIGQISSEVPQNLSASRPQDRQFILSSKKLLLSDSGFYLCAWSWGRTGEKLFFGSGTQLSVL.

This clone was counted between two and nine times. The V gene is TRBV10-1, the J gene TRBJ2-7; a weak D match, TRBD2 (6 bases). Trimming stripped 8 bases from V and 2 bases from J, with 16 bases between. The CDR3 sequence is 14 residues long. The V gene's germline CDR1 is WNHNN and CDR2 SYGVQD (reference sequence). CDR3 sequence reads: CASSPHGGAYEQYF. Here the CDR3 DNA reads TGCGCCAGCTCTCCGCACGGGGGTGCCTACGAGCAGTACTTC.

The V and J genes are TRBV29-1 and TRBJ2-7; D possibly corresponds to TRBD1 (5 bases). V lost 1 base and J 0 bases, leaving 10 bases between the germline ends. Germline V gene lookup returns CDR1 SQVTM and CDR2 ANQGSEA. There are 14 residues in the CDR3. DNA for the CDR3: TGCAGCGTTGAAGCCCAGGGCAGCTCCTACGAGCAGTACTTC. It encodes CSVEAQGSSYEQYF.

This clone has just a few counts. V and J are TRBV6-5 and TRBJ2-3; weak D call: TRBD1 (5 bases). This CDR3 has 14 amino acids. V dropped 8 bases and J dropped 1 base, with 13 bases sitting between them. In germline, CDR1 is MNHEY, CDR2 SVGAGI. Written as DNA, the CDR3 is TGTGCCAGCGCTCAGGGTTTTGGCACAGATACGCAGTATTTT. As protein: CASAQGFGTDTQYF.

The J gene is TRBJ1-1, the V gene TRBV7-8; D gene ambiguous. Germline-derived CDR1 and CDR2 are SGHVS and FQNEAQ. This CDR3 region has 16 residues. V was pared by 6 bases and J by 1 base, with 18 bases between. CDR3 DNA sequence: TGTGCCAGCAGTCCTATACTTTCGACATCGAACACTGAAGCTTTCTTT. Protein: CASSPILSTSNTEAFF. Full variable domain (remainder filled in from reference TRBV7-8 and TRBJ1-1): GAGVSQSPRYKVAKRGQDVALRCDPISGHVSLFWYQQALGQGPEFLTYFQNEAQLDKSGLPSDRFFAERPEGSVSTLKIQRTQQEDSAVYLCASSPILSTSNTEAFFGQGTRLTVV.

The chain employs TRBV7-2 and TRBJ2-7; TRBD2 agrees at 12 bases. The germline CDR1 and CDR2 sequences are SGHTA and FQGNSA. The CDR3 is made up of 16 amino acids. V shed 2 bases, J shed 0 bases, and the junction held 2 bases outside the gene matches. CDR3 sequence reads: CASSLTSGGYSYEQYF. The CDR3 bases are TGTGCCAGCAGCTTAACTAGCGGGGGGTACTCCTACGAGCAGTACTTC.

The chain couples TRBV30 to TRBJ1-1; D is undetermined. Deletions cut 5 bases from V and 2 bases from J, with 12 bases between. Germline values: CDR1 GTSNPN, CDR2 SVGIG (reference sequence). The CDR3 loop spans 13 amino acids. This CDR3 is CAWDLGLNTEAFF. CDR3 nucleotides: TGTGCCTGGGACCTAGGCCTAAACACTGAAGCTTTCTTT.

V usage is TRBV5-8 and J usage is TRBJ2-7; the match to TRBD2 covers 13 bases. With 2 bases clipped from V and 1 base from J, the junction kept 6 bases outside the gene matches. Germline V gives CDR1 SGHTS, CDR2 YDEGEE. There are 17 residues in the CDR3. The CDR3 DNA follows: TGTGCCAGCAGCTTTTGGCGGACTAGCGGGGGATCCTACGAGCAGTACTTC. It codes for CASSFWRTSGGSYEQYF.

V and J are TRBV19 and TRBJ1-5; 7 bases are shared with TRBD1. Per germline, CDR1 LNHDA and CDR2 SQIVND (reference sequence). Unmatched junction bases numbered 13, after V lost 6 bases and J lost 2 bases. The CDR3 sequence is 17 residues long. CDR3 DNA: TGTGCCAGTAGATCGAGGAAAAGGGGGCCTGGCAATCAGCCCCAGCATTTT. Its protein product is CASRSRKRGPGNQPQHF.

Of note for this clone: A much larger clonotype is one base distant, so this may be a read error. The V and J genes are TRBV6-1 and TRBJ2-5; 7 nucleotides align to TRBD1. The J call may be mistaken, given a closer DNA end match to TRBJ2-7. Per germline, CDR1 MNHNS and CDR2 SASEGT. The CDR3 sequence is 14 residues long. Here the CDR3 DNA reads TGTGCCAGCAGTGAGGGGGACAGCTCCTACGAGCAGTACTTC. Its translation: CASSEGDSSYEQYF.

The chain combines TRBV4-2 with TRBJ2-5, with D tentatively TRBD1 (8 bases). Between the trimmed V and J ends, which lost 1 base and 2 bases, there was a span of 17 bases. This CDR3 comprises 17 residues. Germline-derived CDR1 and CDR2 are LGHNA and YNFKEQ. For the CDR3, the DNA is TGTGCCAGCAGCCAAGGGGGGGGGCGACAGGGGCAAGAGACCCAGTACTTC. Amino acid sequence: CASSQGGGRQGQETQYF.

CDR3 sequence (DNA): TGTGCCAGCTCACAGGGGTTGAACACTGAAGCTTTCTTT. Translating gives CASSQGLNTEAFF. The chain has TRBV25-1 and TRBJ1-1, with 7 bases fitting TRBD1. The CDR3 runs 13 residues. Germline-derived CDR1 and CDR2 are MGHDK and SYGVNS. The J segment lost 0 bases and the V segment lost 8 bases, leaving 3 bases of the junction unmatched.

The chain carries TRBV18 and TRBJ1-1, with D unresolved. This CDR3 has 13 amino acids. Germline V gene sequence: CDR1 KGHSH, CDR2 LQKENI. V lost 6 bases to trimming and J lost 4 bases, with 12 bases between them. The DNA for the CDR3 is TGTGCCAGCTCTGATCGAGCCTTCACTGAAGCTTTCTTT. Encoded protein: CASSDRAFTEAFF.

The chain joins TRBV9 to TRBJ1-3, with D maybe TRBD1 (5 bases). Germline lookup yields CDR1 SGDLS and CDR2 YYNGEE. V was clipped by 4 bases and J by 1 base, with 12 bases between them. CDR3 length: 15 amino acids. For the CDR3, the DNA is TGTGCCAGCAGCCCCCAGGGCGGTTCTGGAAACACCATATATTTT. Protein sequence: CASSPQGGSGNTIYF.

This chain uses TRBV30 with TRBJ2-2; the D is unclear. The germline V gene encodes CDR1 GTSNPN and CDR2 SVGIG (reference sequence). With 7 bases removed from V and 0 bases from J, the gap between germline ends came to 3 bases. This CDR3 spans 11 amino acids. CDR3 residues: CAFTNTGELFF. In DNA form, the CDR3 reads TGTGCCTTCACGAACACCGGGGAGCTGTTTTTT.

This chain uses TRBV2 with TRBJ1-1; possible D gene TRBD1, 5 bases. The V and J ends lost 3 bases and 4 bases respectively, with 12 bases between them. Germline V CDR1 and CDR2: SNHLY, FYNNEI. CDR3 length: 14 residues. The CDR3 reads CASSDPRVGTEAFF. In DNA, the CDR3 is TGTGCCAGCAGTGACCCCAGGGTAGGCACTGAAGCTTTCTTT.

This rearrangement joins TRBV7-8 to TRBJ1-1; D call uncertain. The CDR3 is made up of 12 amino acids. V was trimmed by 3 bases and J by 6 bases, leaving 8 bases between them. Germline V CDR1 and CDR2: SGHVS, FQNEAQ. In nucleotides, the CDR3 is TGTGCCAGCAGCTTGGGCAGCCCTGAAGCTTTCTTT. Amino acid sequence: CASSLGSPEAFF. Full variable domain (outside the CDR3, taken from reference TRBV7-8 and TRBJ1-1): GAGVSQSPRYKVAKRGQDVALRCDPISGHVSLFWYQQALGQGPEFLTYFQNEAQLDKSGLPSDRFFAERPEGSVSTLKIQRTQQEDSAVYLCASSLGSPEAFFGQGTRLTVV.